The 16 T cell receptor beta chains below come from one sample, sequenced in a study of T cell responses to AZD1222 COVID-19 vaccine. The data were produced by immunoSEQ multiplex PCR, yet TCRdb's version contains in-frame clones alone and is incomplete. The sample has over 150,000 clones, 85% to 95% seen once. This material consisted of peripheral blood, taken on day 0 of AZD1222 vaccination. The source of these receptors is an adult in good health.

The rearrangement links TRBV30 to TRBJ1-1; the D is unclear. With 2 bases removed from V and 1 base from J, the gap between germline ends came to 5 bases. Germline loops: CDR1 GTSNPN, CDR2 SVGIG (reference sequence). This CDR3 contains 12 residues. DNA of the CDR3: TGTGCCTGGAGTTCGGGGAACACTGAAGCTTTCTTT. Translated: CAWSSGNTEAFF.

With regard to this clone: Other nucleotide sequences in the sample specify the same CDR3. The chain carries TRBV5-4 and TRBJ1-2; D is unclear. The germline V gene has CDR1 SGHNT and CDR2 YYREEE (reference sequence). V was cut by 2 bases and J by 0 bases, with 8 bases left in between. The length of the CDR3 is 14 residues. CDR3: CASSFYGANYGYTF. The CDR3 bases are TGTGCCAGCAGCTTCTACGGGGCTAACTATGGCTACACCTTC.

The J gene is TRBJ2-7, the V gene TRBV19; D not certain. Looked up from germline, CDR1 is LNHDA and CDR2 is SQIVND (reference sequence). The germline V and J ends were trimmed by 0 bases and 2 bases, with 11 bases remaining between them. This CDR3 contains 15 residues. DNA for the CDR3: TGTGCCAGTAGTATAGAGCAAACGGCCACCTACGAGCAGTACTTC. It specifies CASSIEQTATYEQYF. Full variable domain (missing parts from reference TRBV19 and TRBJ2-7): DGGITQSPKYLFRKEGQNVTLSCEQNLNHDAMYWYRQDPGQGLRLIYYSQIVNDFQKGDIAEGYSVSREKKESFPLTVTSAQKNPTAFYLCASSIEQTATYEQYFGPGTRLTVT.

This CDR3 reads CASSIGPANEKLFF. The CDR3 nucleotides are TGTGCCAGTAGTATAGGTCCCGCTAATGAAAAACTGTTTTTT. This rearrangement joins TRBV19 to TRBJ1-4; D not certain. The ends were cut back, 1 base at V and 3 bases at J, with 6 bases in the middle. The CDR3 spans 14 residues. Germline CDR1 reads LNHDA; CDR2 reads SQIVND (reference sequence).

The CDR3 loop reads CASSAEGLAGRPLVAKNIQYF. DNA of the CDR3: TGCGCCAGCAGCGCAGAAGGACTAGCGGGGCGGCCCTTGGTAGCCAAAAACATTCAGTACTTC. The gene calls are TRBV5-1 and TRBJ2-4; the match to TRBD2 covers 12 bases. Trimming cost V 4 bases and J 0 bases; bases outside gene matches: 17. In germline, CDR1 is SGHRS, CDR2 YFSETQ. The CDR3 loop spans 21 amino acids.

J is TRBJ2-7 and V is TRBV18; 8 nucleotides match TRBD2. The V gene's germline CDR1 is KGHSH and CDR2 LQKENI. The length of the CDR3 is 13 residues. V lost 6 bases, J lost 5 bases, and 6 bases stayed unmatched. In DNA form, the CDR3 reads TGTGCCAGCTCCCACGGGGGGGCTGACGAGCAGTACTTC. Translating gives CASSHGGADEQYF.

CDR3 protein: CAIGVGRVDTEAFF. Here the CDR3 DNA reads TGTGCCATCGGGGTGGGCAGGGTTGACACTGAAGCTTTCTTT. The genes are TRBV10-3 and TRBJ1-1; D might be TRBD1 (5 bases). The germline V and J ends were trimmed by 8 bases and 3 bases, with 16 bases remaining between them. The CDR3 sequence is 14 residues long. Germline V gives CDR1 ENHRY, CDR2 SYGVKD.

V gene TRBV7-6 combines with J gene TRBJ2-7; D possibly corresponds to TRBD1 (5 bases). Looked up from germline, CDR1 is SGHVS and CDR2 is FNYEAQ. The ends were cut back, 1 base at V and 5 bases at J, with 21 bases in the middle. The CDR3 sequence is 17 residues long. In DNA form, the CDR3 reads TGTGCCAGCAGCTTAGGACCCTTAGGCAGGGCAAAGGACGAGCAGTACGTC. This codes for CASSLGPLGRAKDEQYV.

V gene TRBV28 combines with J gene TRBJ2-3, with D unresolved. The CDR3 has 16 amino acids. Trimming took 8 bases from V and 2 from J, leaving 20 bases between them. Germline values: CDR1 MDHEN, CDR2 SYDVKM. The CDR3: CASALANLTITDTQYF. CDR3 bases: TGTGCCAGCGCCCTCGCAAATCTTACTATCACAGATACGCAGTATTTT. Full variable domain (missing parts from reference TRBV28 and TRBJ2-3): DVKVTQSSRYLVKRTGEKVFLECVQDMDHENMFWYRQDPGLGLRLIYFSYDVKMKEKGDIPEGYSVSREKKERFSLILESASTNQTSMYLCASALANLTITDTQYFGPGTRLTVL.

The CDR3 protein is CASSVQGSYNEQFF. As DNA, the CDR3 is TGTGCCAGCAGCGTACAGGGCTCCTACAATGAGCAGTTCTTC. This chain connects TRBV9 to TRBJ2-1, with D possibly TRBD1 on 5 matching bases. The CDR3 has 14 amino acids. Looked up from germline, CDR1 is SGDLS and CDR2 is YYNGEE. V lost 1 base and J lost 0, with 5 bases in between.

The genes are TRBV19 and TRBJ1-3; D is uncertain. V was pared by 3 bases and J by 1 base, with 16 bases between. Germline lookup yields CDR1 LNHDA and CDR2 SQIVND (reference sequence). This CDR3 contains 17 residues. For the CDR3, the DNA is TGTGCCAGTAGTATCCCTGTCGCCGCGACTTCTGGAAACACCATATATTTT. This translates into CASSIPVAATSGNTIYF.

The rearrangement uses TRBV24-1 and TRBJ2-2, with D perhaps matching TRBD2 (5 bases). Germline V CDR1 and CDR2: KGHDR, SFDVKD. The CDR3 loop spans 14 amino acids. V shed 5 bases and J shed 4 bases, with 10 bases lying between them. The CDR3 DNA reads TGTGCCACCAGTGGACGGGGTAGCACCGGGGAGCTGTTTTTT. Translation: CATSGRGSTGELFF.

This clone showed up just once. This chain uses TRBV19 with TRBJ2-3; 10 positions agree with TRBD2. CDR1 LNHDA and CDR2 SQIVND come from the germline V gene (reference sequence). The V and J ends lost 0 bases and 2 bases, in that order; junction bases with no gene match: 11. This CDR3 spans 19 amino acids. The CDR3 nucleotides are TGTGCCAGTAGTATAGAGGGGGTAGCGGGAGGTAGGGTCACAGATACGCAGTATTTT. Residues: CASSIEGVAGGRVTDTQYF.

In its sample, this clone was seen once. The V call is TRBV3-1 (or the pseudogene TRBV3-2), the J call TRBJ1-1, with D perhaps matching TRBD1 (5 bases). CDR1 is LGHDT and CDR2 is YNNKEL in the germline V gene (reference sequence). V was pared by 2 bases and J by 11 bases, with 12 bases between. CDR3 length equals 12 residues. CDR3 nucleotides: TGTGCCAGCAGCCAATCGAGGGGTGGGGCTTTCTTT. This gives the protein CASSQSRGGAFF.

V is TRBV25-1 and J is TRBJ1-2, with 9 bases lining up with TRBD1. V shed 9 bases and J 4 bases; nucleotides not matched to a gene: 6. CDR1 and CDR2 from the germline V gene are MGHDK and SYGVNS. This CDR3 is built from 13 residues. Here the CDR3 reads CARIGQGSYGYTF. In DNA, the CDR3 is TGTGCCAGAATCGGACAGGGGAGCTATGGCTACACCTTC.

The CDR3 nucleotides read TGTGCCAGCAGAATTTACAATGAGCAGTTCTTC. Translated, it gives CASRIYNEQFF. The chain has TRBV25-1 and TRBJ2-1; D call uncertain. Trimming pared 6 bases from V and 4 bases from J, leaving 4 bases between. Germline-derived CDR1 and CDR2 are MGHDK and SYGVNS. The CDR3 extends over 11 amino acids.